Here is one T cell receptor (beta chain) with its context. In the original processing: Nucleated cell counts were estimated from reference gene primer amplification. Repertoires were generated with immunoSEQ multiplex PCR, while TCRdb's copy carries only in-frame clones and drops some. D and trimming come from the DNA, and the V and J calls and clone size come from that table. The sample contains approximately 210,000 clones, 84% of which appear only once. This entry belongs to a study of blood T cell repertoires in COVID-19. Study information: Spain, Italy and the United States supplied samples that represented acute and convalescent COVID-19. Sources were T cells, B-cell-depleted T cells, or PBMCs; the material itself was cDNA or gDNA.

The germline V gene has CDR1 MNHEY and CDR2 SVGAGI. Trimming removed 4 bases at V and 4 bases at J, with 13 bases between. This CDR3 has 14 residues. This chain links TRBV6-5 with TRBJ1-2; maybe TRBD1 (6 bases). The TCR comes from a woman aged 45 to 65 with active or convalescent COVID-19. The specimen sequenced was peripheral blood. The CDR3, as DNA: TGTGCCAGCAGTTTGGACAGAGGAGCCTATGGCTACACCTTC. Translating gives CASSLDRGAYGYTF.